One sample yielded the 22 T cell receptor beta chains listed below, sequenced in a study of blood T cell repertoires in COVID-19. Profiled with immunoSEQ multiplex PCR; TCRdb holds only in-frame clones, not every one. The sample holds roughly 250,000 clones, 83% seen once. What was sequenced was peripheral blood. The receptors originated from a human donor in a cohort sampled during active COVID-19.

The chain recombines TRBV4-1 with TRBJ2-5, with 7 bases identical to TRBD1. J gave up 8 bases and V 8 bases, and 8 bases lay outside the gene matches. Germline V lookup: CDR1 MGHRA, CDR2 YSYEKL. The CDR3 contains 12 residues. For the CDR3, the DNA is TGCGCCAGCTTCGGACAGGAAGGCACCCAGTACTTC. Amino acids: CASFGQEGTQYF.

The chain links TRBV30 to TRBJ1-6; 9 bases fit TRBD1. The ends lost 3 bases at V and 10 bases at J; junction bases unmatched: 7. The CDR3 length is 14 residues. Germline loops: CDR1 GTSNPN, CDR2 SVGIG (reference sequence). For the CDR3, the DNA is TGTGCCTGGAGGGGACAGGGCGTAGGATCACCCCTCCACTTT. This codes for CAWRGQGVGSPLHF. The full variable domain, in which reference TRBV30 and TRBJ1-6 provide the parts outside the CDR3, is SQTIHQWPATLVQPVGSPLSLECTVEGTSNPNLYWYRQAAGRGLQLLFYSVGIGQISSEVPQNLSASRPQDRQFILSSKKLLLSDSGFYLCAWRGQGVGSPLHFGNGTRLTVT.

The gene calls are TRBV6-5 and TRBJ1-1, with 9 bases fitting TRBD1. The CDR3 length is 14 residues. Per the germline V gene, CDR1 is MNHEY and CDR2 is SVGAGI. V trimming: 5 bases; J trimming: 5 bases; junction bases outside the gene matches: 6. CDR3: CASSLGTGRTEAFF. Here the CDR3 DNA reads TGTGCCAGCAGTCTCGGGACAGGGCGAACTGAAGCTTTCTTT.

The chain uses TRBV11-3 and TRBJ2-3, with 7 bases matching TRBD2. CDR1 is SGHNT and CDR2 is YENEEA in the germline V gene. This CDR3 is built from 13 residues. Trimming at V came to 8 bases and at J to 0 bases, leaving 2 bases not matched to a gene. This CDR3 reads CASGRGSTDTQYF. CDR3 nucleotides: TGTGCCAGCGGGAGGGGTAGCACAGATACGCAGTATTTT.

This sequence joins TRBV19 and TRBJ1-5; D ambiguous. The CDR3 covers 15 residues. The germline V and J ends were trimmed by 5 bases and 4 bases, with 15 bases remaining between them. The germline V gene has CDR1 LNHDA and CDR2 SQIVND (reference sequence). CDR3 residues: CASSLAARGNQPQHF. The CDR3 region has the DNA TGTGCCAGTAGTTTGGCAGCCCGGGGAAATCAGCCCCAGCATTTT. The entire variable domain, with the rest obtained from reference TRBV19 and TRBJ1-5, is as follows: DGGITQSPKYLFRKEGQNVTLSCEQNLNHDAMYWYRQDPGQGLRLIYYSQIVNDFQKGDIAEGYSVSREKKESFPLTVTSAQKNPTAFYLCASSLAARGNQPQHFGDGTRLSIL.

V usage is TRBV11-2 and J usage is TRBJ1-6; no definite D call. V lost 0 bases and J 7 bases, leaving 7 bases between the germline ends. This CDR3 contains 14 residues. Per the germline V gene, CDR1 is SGHAT and CDR2 is FQNNGV. DNA for the CDR3: TGTGCCAGCAGCTTAGAGTTTCGGAATTCACCCCTCCACTTT. Encoded protein: CASSLEFRNSPLHF. Full variable domain (rest looked up from reference TRBV11-2 and TRBJ1-6): EAGVAQSPRYKIIEKRQSVAFWCNPISGHATLYWYQQILGQGPKLLIQFQNNGVVDDSQLPKDRFSAERLKGVDSTLKIQPAKLEDSAVYLCASSLEFRNSPLHFGNGTRLTVT.

The chain is built from TRBV6-6 and TRBJ1-4, with D possibly TRBD1 on 6 matching bases. The CDR3 loop spans 14 amino acids. Germline-derived CDR1 and CDR2 are MNHNY and SVGAGI (reference sequence). The ends were cut back, 7 bases at V and 4 bases at J, with 13 bases in the middle. This CDR3 is CASIMGGGNEKLFF. The CDR3 region has the DNA TGTGCCAGCATAATGGGAGGGGGTAATGAAAAACTGTTTTTT.

The chain uses TRBV27 and TRBJ1-6; no reliable D call. The germline CDR1 and CDR2 sequences are MNHEY and SMNVEV (reference sequence). Trimming removed 3 bases at V and 7 bases at J, with 13 bases between. The CDR3 covers 15 residues. In DNA form, the CDR3 reads TGTGCCAGCAGTTTCTTGGGGAGTCGGAATTCACCCCTCCACTTT. Translated: CASSFLGSRNSPLHF.

The chain is built from TRBV12-3 or TRBV12-4 and TRBJ1-1; the match to TRBD1 covers 7 bases. This CDR3 contains 13 residues. V lost 6 bases and J lost 4; bases outside the gene matches: 5. The CDR3 DNA reads as TGTGCCAGCAGAACAGGGGAACTCACTGAAGCTTTCTTT. As protein: CASRTGELTEAFF.

The J gene is TRBJ2-3, the V gene TRBV18; no clear D gene. The CDR3 runs 15 residues. Per germline, CDR1 KGHSH and CDR2 LQKENI. Trimming stripped 1 base from V and 8 bases from J, with 16 bases between. As DNA, the CDR3 is TGTGCCAGCTCACCACAGCATAAGGCGGAAGGTACGCAGTATTTT. It is translated as CASSPQHKAEGTQYF.

The rearrangement joins TRBV10-3 to TRBJ2-3; tentatively, D is TRBD2 (6 bases). Germline CDR1 is ENHRY and CDR2 is SYGVKD. The V gene lost 6 bases and the J gene lost 2 bases, with 15 bases spanning the gap. The CDR3 contains 15 residues. DNA of the CDR3: TGTGCCATCAGCCTGAACGCGGGGCTCACAGATACGCAGTATTTT. Its translation is CAISLNAGLTDTQYF.

This chain links TRBV9 with TRBJ1-1; 9 nucleotides match TRBD1. This CDR3 is 17 amino acids long. Germline lookup yields CDR1 SGDLS and CDR2 YYNGEE. V was pared by 3 bases and J by 1 base, with 10 bases of the junction left unmatched. The CDR3 loop is CASSEGQGRWQNTEAFF. The CDR3 DNA reads as TGTGCCAGCAGCGAAGGACAGGGGCGTTGGCAGAACACTGAAGCTTTCTTT.

J is TRBJ2-7 and V is TRBV7-2, with TRBD2 identical over 9 bases. Germline V CDR1 and CDR2: SGHTA, FQGNSA. With V trimmed by 3 bases and J by 0 bases, 3 bases remained unmatched. The CDR3 extends over 15 amino acids. Here the CDR3 reads CASSFLAGISYEQYF. The CDR3 DNA reads as TGTGCCAGCAGCTTTCTAGCGGGAATCTCCTACGAGCAGTACTTC.

This clone has a single count. The gene calls are TRBV7-3 and TRBJ2-3; no clear D. The CDR3 is made up of 18 amino acids. Germline V gene data show CDR1 as SGHTA and CDR2 as FQGTGA. V lost 1 base, J lost 0 bases, and 17 bases lay in between. CDR3 amino acids: CASSLNRGGITSTDTQYF. The CDR3 DNA follows: TGTGCCAGCAGCTTAAATCGAGGCGGAATTACTAGCACAGATACGCAGTATTTT.

V gene TRBV15 combines with J gene TRBJ2-3, with TRBD1 matching 12 bases. The J segment lost 3 bases and the V segment lost 3 bases, leaving 4 bases of the junction unmatched. The length of the CDR3 is 16 residues. Germline V lookup: CDR1 LNHNV, CDR2 YYDKDF (reference sequence). CDR3 coding DNA: TGTGCCACCAGCAGGGGGGACAGGGGGCTAACAGATACGCAGTATTTT. It codes for CATSRGDRGLTDTQYF. Supplemented by reference TRBV15 and TRBJ2-3, the full variable domain reads DAMVIQNPRYQVTQFGKPVTLSCSQTLNHNVMYWYQQKSSQAPKLLFHYYDKDFNNEADTPDNFQSRRPNTSFCFLDIRSPGLGDTAMYLCATSRGDRGLTDTQYFGPGTRLTVL.

The chain's CDR3 is CASSTQGEGTEAFF. The CDR3 coding sequence is TGTGCCAGTAGTACACAGGGGGAAGGGACTGAAGCTTTCTTT. The chain links TRBV19 to TRBJ1-1; 8 bases line up with TRBD1. With V trimmed by 4 bases and J by 5 bases, 6 bases remained unmatched. The CDR3 consists of 14 residues. The germline V gene has CDR1 LNHDA and CDR2 SQIVND (reference sequence).

The chain's CDR3 is CASNEVYEQYF. CDR3 sequence (DNA): TGTGCCAGCAACGAGGTCTACGAGCAGTACTTC. The chain links TRBV2 to TRBJ2-7; D gene unclear. There are 11 residues in the CDR3. Germline-derived CDR1 and CDR2 are SNHLY and FYNNEI. The V and J ends lost 7 bases and 3 bases respectively, with 7 bases between them.

This clone was observed a few times. J is TRBJ1-5 and V is TRBV4-2; tentatively, D is TRBD1 (5 bases). V lost 2 bases and J 0 bases, leaving 11 bases between the germline ends. The germline gives CDR1 LGHNA, CDR2 YNFKEQ. The CDR3 is 16 amino acids. The CDR3 DNA reads TGTGCCAGCAGCCAAAGGGGATATGATAGCAATCAGCCCCAGCATTTT. This codes for CASSQRGYDSNQPQHF.

This chain uses TRBV10-3 with TRBJ2-1; 7 nucleotides align to TRBD2. The CDR3 consists of 13 residues. Looked up from germline, CDR1 is ENHRY and CDR2 is SYGVKD. V lost 3 bases and J lost 9; bases outside the gene matches: 5. CDR3 DNA: TGTGCCATCAGTGATTCACTAGCGTCTGAGCAGTTCTTC. It codes for CAISDSLASEQFF.

CDR3 loop: CASSGPGNEQFF. The CDR3 nucleotides read TGTGCCAGCAGTGGACCAGGGAATGAGCAGTTCTTC. The chain employs TRBV2 and TRBJ2-1; maybe TRBD1 (5 bases). Germline V lookup: CDR1 SNHLY, CDR2 FYNNEI. Between the trimmed V and J ends, which lost 4 bases and 7 bases, there was a span of 8 bases. The CDR3 covers 12 residues.

The V and J genes are TRBV7-8 and TRBJ2-5, with 12 nucleotides matching TRBD2. Germline CDR1 is SGHVS and CDR2 is FQNEAQ. The ends lost 2 bases at V and 5 bases at J; junction bases unmatched: 9. CDR3 size: 17 residues. The CDR3 coding sequence is TGTGCCAGCAGCTTAATACCTAGCGGGGGGGGTAGTGAGACCCAGTACTTC. Residues: CASSLIPSGGGSETQYF.

The chain couples TRBV10-3 to TRBJ1-4; 10 bases line up with TRBD1. This CDR3 contains 16 residues. V lost 0 bases to trimming and J lost 8 bases; unmatched junction nucleotides: 6. Germline V gives CDR1 ENHRY, CDR2 SYGVKD. This chain's CDR3 is CAISESRTGGPEKLFF. CDR3 nucleotide sequence: TGTGCCATCAGTGAGTCACGGACAGGGGGGCCGGAAAAACTGTTTTTT.